Presented here are 29 T cell receptor beta chains from one specimen sequenced in a study of shared clonotypes between healthy human individuals. TCRdb's copy holds only in-frame clones and misses some; the assay was immunoSEQ multiplex PCR. The data contain about 2.3 million clones, 85% to 95% of them seen just once; the ten biggest clones take up about 0.36%. Sequenced material: naive CD4+ T cells from PBMCs. The sample's subset: CD45RA+ positively selected. The origin of the receptors is a young man in good health. Some clones in this sample may be carry-over from other donors' samples.

This clone was picked up one time. The chain links TRBV4-1 to TRBJ2-1, with 16 bases matching TRBD2. CDR3 length: 18 residues. V shed 3 bases and J 5 bases; nucleotides not matched to a gene: 7. The germline CDR1 and CDR2 sequences are MGHRA and YSYEKL. CDR3 region: CASSQGGTSGRGNNEQFF. In nucleotides, the CDR3 is TGCGCCAGCAGCCAGGGCGGGACTAGCGGGAGGGGCAACAATGAGCAGTTCTTC.

The chain recombines TRBV6-1 with TRBJ2-4; 8 bases are shared with TRBD1. J gave up 0 bases and V 4 bases, and 5 bases lay outside the gene matches. Germline CDR1 reads MNHNS; CDR2 reads SASEGT. CDR3 length: 16 residues. This CDR3 is CASSADRGLAKNIQYF. CDR3 DNA: TGTGCCAGCAGTGCCGACAGGGGTCTAGCCAAAAACATTCAGTACTTC.

The CDR3, as DNA: TGTGCCAGCTCCCCCGCGGGGAAAGAGACCCAGTACTTC. It is translated as CASSPAGKETQYF. The V gene is TRBV18, the J gene TRBJ2-5; maybe TRBD2 (6 bases). Germline values: CDR1 KGHSH, CDR2 LQKENI. The CDR3 covers 13 residues. Between the trimmed V and J ends, which lost 6 bases and 3 bases, there was a span of 11 bases.

The chain combines TRBV19 with TRBJ2-7, with 8 bases that match TRBD1. The germline V gene has CDR1 LNHDA and CDR2 SQIVND (reference sequence). The CDR3 length is 16 residues. The J segment lost 1 base and the V segment lost 7 bases, leaving 12 bases of the junction unmatched. In DNA, the CDR3 is TGTGCCAGTACCTCACCTCCGGGACAGGCTTCCTACGAGCAGTACTTC. It codes for CASTSPPGQASYEQYF.

This clone was counted only a few times. The chain is built from TRBV6-4 and TRBJ1-1, with TRBD1 as a possible D gene (5 bases). CDR1 and CDR2 from the germline V gene are MRHNA and SNTAGT. The length of the CDR3 is 13 residues. Trimming cost V 7 bases and J 2 bases, with 11 bases left between them. CDR3 residues: CASTQGGNTEAFF. In DNA form, the CDR3 reads TGTGCCAGCACCCAGGGTGGCAACACTGAAGCTTTCTTT.

The chain has TRBV11-2 and TRBJ2-7, with TRBD1 identical over 9 bases. The trim removed 1 base at V and 2 bases at J, leaving 6 bases unmatched. Germline loops: CDR1 SGHAT, CDR2 FQNNGV. The CDR3 length is 16 residues. CDR3 protein: CASSLAGQGGAYEQYF. In DNA, the CDR3 is TGTGCCAGCAGCTTAGCGGGACAGGGAGGGGCCTACGAGCAGTACTTC.

The V gene is TRBV11-2, the J gene TRBJ2-3, with 12 bases aligning to TRBD1. Germline V lookup: CDR1 SGHAT, CDR2 FQNNGV. The CDR3 spans 15 residues. The junction had 3 bases not matched to a gene; V was cut back by 3 bases and J by 5 bases. The CDR3 loop is CASSFGTGGIDTQYF. The CDR3 bases are TGTGCCAGCAGCTTTGGGACAGGGGGCATAGATACGCAGTATTTT.

The CDR3 spells CASSSGGDYEQYF. CDR3 nucleotide sequence: TGTGCCAGCAGCTCAGGGGGGGATTACGAGCAGTACTTC. The chain recombines TRBV7-3 with TRBJ2-7, with D perhaps given as TRBD1 or TRBD2 (7 bases each). Germline V CDR1 and CDR2: SGHTA, FQGTGA. Trimming cost V 4 bases and J 4 bases, with 11 bases left between them. CDR3 length: 13 amino acids.

The genes are TRBV20-1 and TRBJ2-1; D is ambiguous. Germline CDR1 reads DFQATT; CDR2 reads SNEGSKA (reference sequence). The V end was cut by 3 bases, the J end by 6 bases, with 6 bases between. The CDR3 spans 11 residues. CDR3 residues: CSASISNEQFF. DNA of the CDR3: TGCAGTGCTAGTATAAGCAATGAGCAGTTCTTC.

The CDR3 reads CASSPKRQGPLGTEAFF. The CDR3 nucleotides are TGTGCCAGCAGCCCAAAGAGGCAGGGCCCGTTGGGCACTGAAGCTTTCTTT. J is TRBJ1-1 and V is TRBV7-2; D may be TRBD1 (5 bases). CDR1 is SGHTA, CDR2 FQGNSA, per germline. V gave up 5 bases and J gave up 4 bases, with 23 bases separating them. The CDR3 has 17 residues.

This clone was observed a handful of times. The V and J genes are TRBV5-6 and TRBJ1-5; D call uncertain. Trimming removed 4 bases at V and 7 bases at J, with 12 bases between. Germline values: CDR1 SGHDT, CDR2 YYEEEE. This CDR3 is built from 13 residues. The CDR3 DNA reads as TGTGCCAGCAGCATCACGACGGGGCAGCCCCAGCATTTT. Translated: CASSITTGQPQHF.

The J gene is TRBJ2-7, the V gene TRBV5-1; possibly TRBD1 for D (6 bases). Looked up from germline, CDR1 is SGHRS and CDR2 is YFSETQ. With 0 bases removed from V and 5 bases from J, the gap between germline ends came to 15 bases. This CDR3 contains 15 residues. CDR3 region: CASSLVARGTDEQYF. The CDR3 nucleotides read TGCGCCAGCAGCTTGGTAGCCAGGGGCACCGACGAGCAGTACTTC.

This chain joins TRBV5-1 and TRBJ2-7, with TRBD2 matching 9 bases. Germline trimming cut 4 bases from V and 2 bases from J; bases unmatched to any gene: 10. Germline V gives CDR1 SGHRS, CDR2 YFSETQ. CDR3 length: 16 residues. CDR3 region: CASSRMGGLAAYEQYF. In DNA, the CDR3 is TGCGCCAGCAGCAGGATGGGGGGACTAGCTGCCTACGAGCAGTACTTC.

V usage is TRBV29-1 and J usage is TRBJ2-3; unclear D gene. The V and J ends lost 6 bases and 3 bases respectively, with 13 bases between them. The germline gives CDR1 SQVTM, CDR2 ANQGSEA. The CDR3 has 13 residues. This chain's CDR3 is CSVRVPPTDTQYF. The CDR3 DNA is TGCAGCGTCCGGGTTCCCCCTACAGATACGCAGTATTTT.

A single count supports this clone. Other nucleotide sequences from this sample produce the same CDR3. The chain combines TRBV27 with TRBJ2-5; 7 nucleotides agree with TRBD1. Trimming at V came to 1 base and at J to 4 bases, leaving 3 bases not matched to a gene. This CDR3 has 14 amino acids. Germline CDR1 is MNHEY and CDR2 is SMNVEV (reference sequence). This CDR3 reads CASSLLAGGETQYF. Here the CDR3 DNA reads TGTGCCAGCAGTTTATTGGCAGGGGGAGAGACCCAGTACTTC.

V and J are TRBV6-6 and TRBJ2-2; D is unresolved. This CDR3 contains 12 residues. Germline CDR1 and CDR2: MNHNY and SVGAGI (reference sequence). The V gene lost 6 bases and the J gene lost 11 bases, with 13 bases spanning the gap. The CDR3 DNA reads as TGTGCCAGCAGAGATATCTGGCCCGAGCTGTTTTTT. As protein: CASRDIWPELFF.

The V call is TRBV15, the J call TRBJ2-5; 8 bases agree with TRBD1. Germline-derived CDR1 and CDR2 are LNHNV and YYDKDF (reference sequence). This CDR3 is 15 amino acids long. Unmatched junction bases numbered 5, after V lost 0 bases and J lost 5 bases. The DNA for the CDR3 is TGTGCCACCAGCAGAGACGCCAGGGGGCAGGAGACCCAGTACTTC. It is translated as CATSRDARGQETQYF. The variable domain in full, completed from reference TRBV15 and TRBJ2-5, reads DAMVIQNPRYQVTQFGKPVTLSCSQTLNHNVMYWYQQKSSQAPKLLFHYYDKDFNNEADTPDNFQSRRPNTSFCFLDIRSPGLGDTAMYLCATSRDARGQETQYFGPGTRLLVL.

CDR3 nucleotides: TGCGCCAGCAGTGAGTCATCCACAGGGGTTACTGAAGCTTTCTTT. Protein sequence: CASSESSTGVTEAFF. The chain is built from TRBV10-1 and TRBJ1-1; 7 bases line up with TRBD1. The CDR3 runs 15 residues. The germline gives CDR1 WNHNN, CDR2 SYGVQD (reference sequence). Germline trimming cut 0 bases from V and 5 bases from J; bases unmatched to any gene: 6.

The rearrangement uses TRBV5-8 and TRBJ1-5; 9 positions match TRBD1. The CDR3 runs 14 residues. The germline V gene has CDR1 SGHTS and CDR2 YDEGEE. The ends lost 4 bases at V and 4 bases at J; junction bases unmatched: 3. The CDR3 nucleotides are TGTGCCAGCAGCCGGGGACAGGGAAATCAGCCCCAGCATTTT. Translated: CASSRGQGNQPQHF. Based on the CDR3 plus reference TRBV5-8 and TRBJ1-5, the full variable domain is EAGVTQSPTHLIKTRGQQATLRCSPISGHTSVYWYQQALGLGLQFLLWYDEGEERNRGNFPPRFSGRQFPNYSSELNVNALELEDSALYLCASSRGQGNQPQHFGDGTRLSIL.

The rearrangement uses TRBV15 and TRBJ2-3; no clear D. With 4 bases removed from V and 5 bases from J, the gap between germline ends came to 10 bases. This CDR3 region has 13 residues. CDR1 and CDR2 from the germline V gene are LNHNV and YYDKDF (reference sequence). CDR3 in amino acids: CATSMSPGDTQYF. The CDR3 nucleotides are TGTGCCACCAGCATGAGCCCCGGAGATACGCAGTATTTT.

Notes on this clone: The sample has other DNA sequences that encode this CDR3 too. This chain links TRBV5-1 with TRBJ2-1; no firm D call. The germline CDR1 and CDR2 sequences are SGHRS and YFSETQ. CDR3 length: 16 amino acids. The V end was cut by 0 bases, the J end by 0 bases, with 10 bases between. The CDR3 here is CASSLVAASSYNEQFF. Written as DNA, the CDR3 is TGCGCCAGCAGCTTGGTGGCTGCTAGCTCCTACAATGAGCAGTTCTTC.

The chain links TRBV2 to TRBJ2-7; perhaps TRBD1 as D (5 bases). This CDR3 region has 13 residues. Germline CDR1 SNHLY, CDR2 FYNNEI. V was shortened by 11 bases and J by 0 bases, with 14 bases between the two germline ends. The CDR3 DNA reads TGTGCCGATCGACAGTTTCGCTCCTACGAGCAGTACTTC. It specifies CADRQFRSYEQYF. Together with reference TRBV2 and TRBJ2-7, the CDR3 gives the full variable domain: EPEVTQTPSHQVTQMGQEVILRCVPISNHLYFYWYRQILGQKVEFLVSFYNNEISEKSEIFDDQFSVERPDGSNFTLKIRSTKLEDSAMYFCADRQFRSYEQYFGPGTRLTVT.

The chain couples TRBV4-1 to TRBJ2-1, with D possibly called TRBD1 or TRBD2 (7 bases each). CDR3 length: 16 amino acids. V dropped 0 bases and J dropped 7 bases, with 16 bases sitting between them. Germline lookup yields CDR1 MGHRA and CDR2 YSYEKL. CDR3 sequence reads: CASSQEGGGSRNEQFF. CDR3 nucleotide sequence: TGCGCCAGCAGCCAAGAAGGGGGCGGGAGTAGAAATGAGCAGTTCTTC.

This clone was detected once. The chain is built from TRBV19 and TRBJ2-4, with 9 nucleotides matching TRBD2. The length of the CDR3 is 15 residues. V lost 5 bases, J lost 8 bases, and 10 bases stayed unmatched. From germline, CDR1 is LNHDA and CDR2 SQIVND (reference sequence). CDR3 protein: CASSLAGAGSYIQYF. DNA for the CDR3: TGTGCCAGTAGTTTAGCGGGAGCTGGGAGTTACATTCAGTACTTC.

The chain has TRBV6-5 and TRBJ2-7; D is ambiguous. The CDR3 length is 13 residues. CDR1 and CDR2 (germline): MNHEY, SVGAGI. Trimming stripped 6 bases from V and 5 bases from J, with 14 bases between. CDR3 bases: TGTGCCAGCAGCGGATTCGGCCGCGACGAGCAGTACTTC. This sequence encodes CASSGFGRDEQYF.

The chain recombines TRBV6-1 with TRBJ2-7, with D maybe TRBD2 (7 bases). Trimming cost V 8 bases and J 3 bases, with 20 bases left between them. The CDR3 runs 15 residues. Germline assignment: CDR1 MNHNS and CDR2 SASEGT. As DNA, the CDR3 is TGTGCCAGCCGCACCTCCCGGGGGGACAACTACGAGCAGTACTTC. It is translated as CASRTSRGDNYEQYF.

The chain joins TRBV5-6 to TRBJ1-1; no definite D call. The germline V gene has CDR1 SGHDT and CDR2 YYEEEE. The CDR3 consists of 14 residues. V gave up 1 base and J gave up 1 base, with 8 bases separating them. CDR3 sequence (DNA): TGTGCCAGCAGCTTGAAAAGGCCGAACACTGAAGCTTTCTTT. This gives the protein CASSLKRPNTEAFF.

Concerning this clone itself: This CDR3 is also generated by other DNA sequences in the sample. J is TRBJ1-1 and V is TRBV28; D is unclear. Trimming removed 6 bases from V and 1 base from J, with 9 bases in between. This CDR3 has 13 amino acids. Per the germline V gene, CDR1 is MDHEN and CDR2 is SYDVKM. DNA for the CDR3: TGTGCCAGCAGCCCCCCGGGGAACACTGAAGCTTTCTTT. Translated: CASSPPGNTEAFF.

As to this clone: A junction boundary mismatches the germline segment, possibly from a read error. Other DNA sequences from this sample encode an identical CDR3 as well. The V and J genes are TRBV7-6 and TRBJ2-3; D call uncertain. Germline V gene data show CDR1 as SGHVS and CDR2 as FNYEAQ. The CDR3 is made up of 15 amino acids. This chain's CDR3 is CASSREIVSVDTQYF. The DNA of the CDR3 is TGTGCCAGCAGCCGCGAGATTGTCTCAGTAGATACACAGTATTTT.